The present T cell receptor (beta chain) was sequenced within a study of blood T cell repertoires in COVID-19 (dated by TCRdb to the early 2020s). With respect to the entire study: The collaborator samples originated in the United States, Italy and Spain and spanned the acute and convalescent phases of COVID-19. The prospective study material was composed of cDNA or gDNA derived from T cells, B-cell-depleted T cells, or PBMCs. Deeply sampled blood TCRbeta repertoires from subjects exposed to, actively infected with, or recovered from COVID-19 were included in the dataset. The repertoires were made available in a free public database intended to serve as a resource for research on the immune response to SARS-CoV-2. The samples were drawn from the first 160 participants of the ongoing ImmuneRACE study and from 1,254 subjects provided by 6 global collaborators. Sample metadata almost always included a de-identified subject ID, COVID-19 status, age in years and sex. HLA class I and class II types, where available, came from metadata supplied by the sample provider rather than from assay-based typing.

Paper-wide results and their limitations: The quantity of clinical and demographic metadata differed by source and by participant and was supplied without curation.

The trim is 5 bases for V and 1 base for J, with a gap of 12 bases between the germline ends. Measured from the cysteine to the phenylalanine, the CDR3 is 15 residues long. The read is trimmed to its CDR3 DNA, 45 bases read in frame from base 1. The germline V gene specifies SGHTA as CDR1 and FQGTGA as CDR2. The collaborating institutions used their own protocols to collect whole blood in K2EDTA tubes. For TCRbeta analysis, collaborators shipped samples as frozen whole blood, isolated PBMCs, or DNA extracted from either of those sample types. Concerning this clone: No cognate antigen has been identified for it. Base qualities were left out, and no much larger clone turns up one base away.

TCRbeta CDR3 regions were amplified from genomic DNA using the immunoSEQ Assay, a bias-controlled multiplex PCR. Turning to the authors' computational methods: Nucleated cell counts per sample were estimated from amplification of reference gene primers within the assay. To quantify the absolute abundance of each unique TCRbeta CDR3 rearrangement, sequence reads were collapsed and filtered. For each sample, productive Simpson clonality was calculated as the square root of Simpson's diversity index across productive rearrangements. TCRdb holds this immuneACCESS table with in-frame rearrangements only. Some clones are missing; in checked studies, unresolved V genes explain under half, and the rest has no known cause. V, J and clone size derive from that table, while D and trimming were established from the DNA sequence. The sample table contains approximately 120,000 clones; only one count was recorded for approximately 82% of them. Clones ranked in the top ten supply 12% of the sample.

The clonotype was recovered from a man between 60 and 75 years old with acute or convalescent COVID-19. Input material: peripheral blood. The sequence is built from TRBV7-3 and TRBJ1-3; TRBD1 is a weak D gene call, 5 bases matching. The nucleotide sequence is TGTGCCAGCAGCATATCATCAGGGTCTGGAAACACCATATATTTT. This codes for CASSISSGSGNTIYF.